Below are 19 T cell receptor beta chains sequenced from a single sample in a study of breast tumors, draining lymph nodes, adjacent tissues. TCRdb fed the multiplex PCR reads into MiXCR, producing one record per CDR3 protein. The table has 140,000 or so distinct CDR3 sequences, around a third seen once; the top ten hold 2.3%. The lymph nodes were axillary draining lymph nodes from breast cancer patients. The sequencing input was axillary lymph node tissue. The receptor set was obtained from a female donor with breast cancer. Some clones in this sample may be carry-over from other donors' samples.

The V gene is TRBV2, the J gene TRBJ2-7; 9 bases fit TRBD2. Germline V gene data show CDR1 as SNHLY and CDR2 as FYNNEI. This CDR3 contains 13 residues. The DNA of the CDR3 is TGTGCCAGCCTGAGGGCTAGCGGGAACGAGCGGTACGTC. Amino acids: CASLRASGNERYV.

Note on this clonotype: One junction end disagrees with the germline gene, perhaps due to a read error. The gene calls are TRBV7-2 and TRBJ1-1, with D tentatively TRBD1 (5 bases). Germline V gene lookup returns CDR1 SGHTA and CDR2 FQGNSA. The CDR3 length is 16 residues. CDR3 bases: TGTGCCAGCAGCTTAGCGCTTCAGGGCGGAAGGACTGAACCTTTCTTT. Its translation: CASSLALQGGRTEPFF.

This clonotype occurred many times. The rearrangement joins TRBV5-1 to TRBJ1-2; no clear D gene. CDR1 and CDR2 from the germline V gene are SGHRS and YFSETQ. V dropped 3 bases and J dropped 4 bases, with 10 bases sitting between them. This CDR3 spans 13 amino acids. CDR3 in amino acids: CASSSDGRYGYTF. CDR3 in DNA: TGCGCCAGCAGCTCCGACGGCCGCTATGGCTACACCTTC. The full variable domain, in which reference TRBV5-1 and TRBJ1-2 provide the parts outside the CDR3, is KAGVTQTPRYLIKTRGQQVTLSCSPISGHRSVSWYQQTPGQGLQFLFEYFSETQRNKGNFPGRFSGRQFSNSRSEMNVSTLELGDSALYLCASSSDGRYGYTFGSGTRLTVV.

In its sample, this clonotype was seen many times. The chain recombines TRBV20-1 with TRBJ2-3; unclear D gene. Germline V lookup: CDR1 DFQATT, CDR2 SNEGSKA (reference sequence). This CDR3 has 14 amino acids. V dropped 7 bases and J dropped 4 bases, with 18 bases sitting between them. CDR3 in amino acids: CSGGAPSVPDTQYF. The CDR3 DNA follows: TGCAGTGGCGGCGCCCCGTCTGTCCCAGATACGCAGTATTTT.

About this clonotype itself: This may arise from a read error, as a much more abundant clone is one base away. The chain couples TRBV12-3 or TRBV12-4 to TRBJ1-5; 11 bases map to TRBD1. With 6 bases clipped from V and 6 bases from J, the junction kept 1 base outside the gene matches. This CDR3 contains 13 residues. DNA of the CDR3: TGTGCCAGCAGCGGACAGGGGGCTCAGCCCCAGCATTTT. Translating it yields CASSGQGAQPQHF.

This rearrangement joins TRBV13 to TRBJ2-3; either TRBD1 or TRBD2 may fit D (6 bases each). CDR3 length equals 15 residues. The V gene lost 5 bases and the J gene lost 5 bases, with 17 bases spanning the gap. Looked up from germline, CDR1 is PRHDT and CDR2 is FYEKMQ (reference sequence). CDR3 amino acids: CASSPTGGMLDTQYF. Written as DNA, the CDR3 is TGTGCCAGCAGCCCAACCGGGGGCATGTTAGATACGCAGTATTTT.

This clonotype has ten or more counts. The V and J genes are TRBV5-1 and TRBJ1-3, with 8 nucleotides matching TRBD1. Germline CDR1 reads SGHRS; CDR2 reads YFSETQ. The CDR3 runs to 16 residues. V shed 4 bases and J 0 bases; nucleotides not matched to a gene: 6. CDR3 sequence reads: CASSPRQGISGNTIYF. The CDR3 DNA follows: TGCGCCAGCAGCCCTAGACAGGGGATCTCTGGAAACACCATATATTTT.

The V and J genes are TRBV6-2 or TRBV6-3 and TRBJ1-5; 9 nucleotides match TRBD1. This CDR3 has 14 residues. After removal of 6 bases from V and 5 bases from J, the junction contained 5 bases not matched to a gene. The germline CDR1 and CDR2 sequences are MNHEY and SVGEGT. DNA of the CDR3: TGTGCCAGCAGCCACACAGGGGGCCATCAGCCCCAGCATTTT. This translates into CASSHTGGHQPQHF.

In its sample, this clonotype was seen many times. The CDR3 DNA reads as TGCAGTGCTCTCCGGGACCGGGCTACCAATGAGCAGTTCTTC. Protein product: CSALRDRATNEQFF. The rearrangement uses TRBV20-1 and TRBJ2-1, with D tentatively TRBD1 or TRBD2 (5 bases each). The V gene lost 5 bases and the J gene lost 6 bases, with 17 bases spanning the gap. This CDR3 has 14 residues. Germline CDR1 is DFQATT and CDR2 is SNEGSKA (reference sequence).

This clonotype was counted at least ten times. V usage is TRBV7-2 and J usage is TRBJ2-1; 8 bases are shared with TRBD2. V shed 5 bases and J 13 bases; nucleotides not matched to a gene: 7. CDR1 SGHTA and CDR2 FQGNSA come from the germline V gene. CDR3 length: 12 amino acids. The CDR3 reads CASSRGGQGQFF. The DNA for the CDR3 is TGTGCCAGCAGCCGGGGGGGACAAGGTCAGTTCTTC. Full variable domain (missing parts from reference TRBV7-2 and TRBJ2-1): GAGVSQSPSNKVTEKGKDVELRCDPISGHTALYWYRQSLGQGLEFLIYFQGNSAPDKSGLPSDRFSAERTGGSVSTLTIQRTQQEDSAVYLCASSRGGQGQFFGPGTRLTVL.

This clonotype was seen many times. The CDR3 spells CASSLGGHGETQYF. DNA for the CDR3: TGTGCCAGCAGCTTAGGGGGACACGGGGAGACCCAGTACTTC. The V and J genes are TRBV7-8 and TRBJ2-5; D perhaps matches TRBD1 (6 bases). Trimming removed 1 base from V and 5 bases from J, with 11 bases in between. The germline V gene encodes CDR1 SGHVS and CDR2 FQNEAQ. CDR3 length: 14 amino acids.

Of note for this clonotype: A much larger clone sits a single nucleotide away, making a read error possible. This chain uses TRBV2 with TRBJ2-1; 9 nucleotides match TRBD2. Germline CDR1 is SNHLY and CDR2 is FYNNEI. Trimming removed 6 bases from V and 0 bases from J; junction bases left unmatched: 15. The CDR3 totals 19 residues. The CDR3 nucleotides read TGTGCCAGCAGGGATGGACTAGCGAGGGGTCCCAGCTCCTACAATGAGCAGTTCTTC. This translates into CASRDGLARGPSSYNEQFF.

This clonotype was seen once. A much larger clone lies a single base off, so this may be a read error. The V gene is TRBV5-1, the J gene TRBJ1-4; D unresolved. The CDR3 sequence is 14 residues long. Germline lookup yields CDR1 SGHRS and CDR2 YFSETQ. Trimming shortened V by 7 bases and J by 7 bases, and 17 bases separated the two germline ends. The CDR3 DNA reads TGCGCCAGCGGCTCCGGAACGGACGTTGAAAAACTGTTTTTT. This gives the protein CASGSGTDVEKLFF.

This clonotype was found many times. This chain links TRBV7-2 with TRBJ2-2; 7 positions match TRBD1. This CDR3 spans 14 amino acids. V shed 7 bases and J 1 base; nucleotides not matched to a gene: 3. CDR1 SGHTA and CDR2 FQGNSA come from the germline V gene. For the CDR3, the DNA is TGTGCCAGCACAGGGACAGAGAACACCGGGGAGCTGTTTTTT. Translated, it gives CASTGTENTGELFF.

This clonotype was observed at least ten times. The chain carries TRBV5-1 and TRBJ1-4; D possibly corresponds to TRBD1 (5 bases). The CDR3 has 15 amino acids. V lost 0 bases and J 8 bases, leaving 14 bases between the germline ends. Germline V gene lookup returns CDR1 SGHRS and CDR2 YFSETQ. The CDR3 sequence: CASSLVPTAREKLFF. The CDR3 region has the DNA TGCGCCAGCAGCTTGGTCCCGACAGCCCGGGAAAAACTGTTTTTT. Complete variable domain (other parts from reference TRBV5-1 and TRBJ1-4): KAGVTQTPRYLIKTRGQQVTLSCSPISGHRSVSWYQQTPGQGLQFLFEYFSETQRNKGNFPGRFSGRQFSNSRSEMNVSTLELGDSALYLCASSLVPTAREKLFFGSGTQLSVL.

Many counts were recorded for this clonotype. The V gene is TRBV24-1, the J gene TRBJ2-3, with D possibly being TRBD2 (7 bases). This CDR3 contains 19 residues. The germline V gene encodes CDR1 KGHDR and CDR2 SFDVKD. Trimming pared 4 bases from V and 2 bases from J, leaving 24 bases between. For the CDR3, the DNA is TGTGCCACCAGTGACCAACTACCCTGGGGGGGGCAAAACACAGATACGCAGTATTTT. Its protein is CATSDQLPWGGQNTDTQYF.

This clonotype was counted ten times or more. This chain connects TRBV20-1 to TRBJ1-6; D gene uncertain. The CDR3 contains 13 residues. Trimming removed 1 base at V and 2 bases at J, with 3 bases between. Germline values: CDR1 DFQATT, CDR2 SNEGSKA (reference sequence). Here the CDR3 DNA reads TGCAGTGCTAGAGGCACCTATAATTCACCCCTCCACTTT. Its protein product is CSARGTYNSPLHF.

This clonotype was counted at least ten times. V usage is TRBV12-3 or TRBV12-4 and J usage is TRBJ2-1; D unresolved. Trimming stripped 5 bases from V and 6 bases from J, with 17 bases between. The CDR3 is 15 residues long. Here the CDR3 reads CASSPRTVQANEQFF. The CDR3 bases are TGTGCCAGCAGTCCTAGAACAGTCCAGGCCAATGAGCAGTTCTTC.

The chain recombines TRBV5-1 with TRBJ1-3; D is ambiguous. With 4 bases removed from V and 0 bases from J, the gap between germline ends came to 11 bases. The CDR3 is made up of 15 amino acids. Germline lookup yields CDR1 SGHRS and CDR2 YFSETQ. The CDR3: CASSRRWSSGNTIYF. The CDR3 DNA reads as TGCGCCAGCAGCCGTCGATGGAGCTCTGGAAACACCATATATTTT.